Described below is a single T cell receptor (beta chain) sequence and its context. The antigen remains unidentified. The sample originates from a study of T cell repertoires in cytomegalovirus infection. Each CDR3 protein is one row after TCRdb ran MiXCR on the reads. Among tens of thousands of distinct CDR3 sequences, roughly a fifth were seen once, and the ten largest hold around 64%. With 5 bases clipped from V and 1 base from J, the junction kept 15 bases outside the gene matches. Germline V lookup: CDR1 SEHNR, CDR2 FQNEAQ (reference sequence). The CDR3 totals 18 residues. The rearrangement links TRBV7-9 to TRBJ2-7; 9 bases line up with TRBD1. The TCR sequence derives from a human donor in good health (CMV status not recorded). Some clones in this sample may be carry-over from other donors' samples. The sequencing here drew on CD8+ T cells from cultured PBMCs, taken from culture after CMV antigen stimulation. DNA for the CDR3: TGTGCCAGCAGCCTAGGTCCCGGGACAGGGATAGGATCCTACGAGCAGTACTTC. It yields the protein CASSLGPGTGIGSYEQYF.